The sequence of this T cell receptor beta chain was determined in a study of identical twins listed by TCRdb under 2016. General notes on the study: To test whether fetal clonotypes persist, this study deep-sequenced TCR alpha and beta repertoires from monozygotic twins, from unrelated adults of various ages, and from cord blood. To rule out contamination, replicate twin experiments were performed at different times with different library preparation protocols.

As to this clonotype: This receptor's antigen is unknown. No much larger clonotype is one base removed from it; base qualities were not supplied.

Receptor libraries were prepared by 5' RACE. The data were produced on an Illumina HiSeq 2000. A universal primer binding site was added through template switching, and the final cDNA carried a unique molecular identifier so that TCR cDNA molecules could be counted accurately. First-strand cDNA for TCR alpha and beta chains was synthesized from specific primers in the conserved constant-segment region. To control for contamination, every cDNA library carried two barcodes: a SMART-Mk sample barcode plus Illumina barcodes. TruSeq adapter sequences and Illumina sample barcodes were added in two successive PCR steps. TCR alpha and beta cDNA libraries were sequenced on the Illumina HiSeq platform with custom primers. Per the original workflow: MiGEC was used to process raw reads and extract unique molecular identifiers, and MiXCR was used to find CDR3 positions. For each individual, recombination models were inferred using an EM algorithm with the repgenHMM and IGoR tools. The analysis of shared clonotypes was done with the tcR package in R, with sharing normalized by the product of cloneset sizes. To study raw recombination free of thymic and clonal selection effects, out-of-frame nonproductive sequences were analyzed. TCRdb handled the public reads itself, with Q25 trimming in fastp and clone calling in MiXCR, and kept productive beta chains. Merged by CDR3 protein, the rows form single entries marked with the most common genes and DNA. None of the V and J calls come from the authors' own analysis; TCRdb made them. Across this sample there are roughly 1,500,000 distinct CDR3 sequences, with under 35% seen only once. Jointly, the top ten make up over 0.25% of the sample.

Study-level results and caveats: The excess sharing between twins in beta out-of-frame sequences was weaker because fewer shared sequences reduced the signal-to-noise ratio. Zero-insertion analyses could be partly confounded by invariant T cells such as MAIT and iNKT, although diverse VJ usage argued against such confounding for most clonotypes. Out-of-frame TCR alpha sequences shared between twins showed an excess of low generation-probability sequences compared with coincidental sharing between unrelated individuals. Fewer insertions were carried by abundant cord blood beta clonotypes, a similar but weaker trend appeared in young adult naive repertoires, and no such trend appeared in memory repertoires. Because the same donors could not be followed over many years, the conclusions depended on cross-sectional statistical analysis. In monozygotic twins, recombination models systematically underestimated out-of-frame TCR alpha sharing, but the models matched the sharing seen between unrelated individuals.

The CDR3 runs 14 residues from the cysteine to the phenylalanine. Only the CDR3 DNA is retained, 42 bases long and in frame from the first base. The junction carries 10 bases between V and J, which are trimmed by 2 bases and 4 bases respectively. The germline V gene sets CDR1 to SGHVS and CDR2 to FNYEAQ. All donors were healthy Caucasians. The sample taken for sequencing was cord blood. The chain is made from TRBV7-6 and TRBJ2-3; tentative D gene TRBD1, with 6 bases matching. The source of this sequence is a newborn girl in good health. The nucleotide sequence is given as TGTGCCAGCAGCTTAAATGGGGGCCCAGATACGCAGTATTTT. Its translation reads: CASSLNGGPDTQYF.